The present T cell receptor (beta chain) was sequenced within a study of T cells in Graves' hyperthyroidism and ophthalmopathy. This CDR3 is built from 17 residues. Trimming removed 0 bases from V and 5 bases from J; junction bases left unmatched: 13. Germline V gives CDR1 DFQATT, CDR2 SNEGSKA (reference sequence). Thyroid ultrasound, orbital computed tomography, clinical symptoms, and serum thyroxine and TRAb underpinned diagnoses. It was RNA transcripts that yielded the amplified TCR beta CDR3 regions. The HTBI primer set served for first-round RT-PCR of the TCR CDR3. TCRdb independently ran MiXCR on the multiplex PCR reads; one entry per CDR3 protein. This sample carries some 600,000 distinct CDR3 sequences, 14% of them seen once, and the ten largest clones take approximately 5.7%.

This TCR derives from a woman in her 30s with Graves' hyperthyroidism that later progressed to Graves' ophthalmopathy. The V gene is TRBV20-1, the J gene TRBJ2-3, with 8 bases matching TRBD2. Input material: blood. The CDR3 protein is CSARDRRRTSSQDTQYF. CDR3 bases: TGCAGTGCTAGAGATCGACGAAGGACTAGCAGTCAAGATACGCAGTATTTT.